This TCR beta chain was recovered during a study of cytomegalovirus exposure and HLA in healthy donors. The study, taken as a whole, reports: A later analysis appeared to link common viral pathogens to several of the most significant clusters. A link between a missense DCLRE1C variant and TCR beta V- and J-gene trimming emerged from a later analysis.

Regarding this clone: Its specificity is unknown.

The CDR3 is made up of 17 amino acids. Germline CDR1 is ENHRY and CDR2 is SYGVKD. The J segment lost 5 bases and the V segment lost 10 bases, leaving 15 bases of the junction unmatched. PCR used 60 Vbeta primers and 13 Jbeta primers. Original processing notes: As a later analysis found, there were 70 million to 100 million unique TCR beta chains, of which some 10 million were shared. Assay used: immunoSEQ multiplex PCR; TCRdb lists only in-frame clones, some missing. V, J and clone size reflect that table, while D and trimming were determined from the DNA. Here the sample spans about 120,000 clones, 17% being singletons.

This TCR was sampled from a female donor in good health and CMV-seropositive. This rearrangement joins TRBV10-3 to TRBJ1-5; 12 bases line up with TRBD1. Sequencing was done on a sample of PBMCs. CDR3 amino acids: CATNSGTGGKEDQPQHF. The CDR3 bases are TGTGCCACCAATTCCGGGACAGGGGGCAAAGAAGATCAGCCCCAGCATTTT.